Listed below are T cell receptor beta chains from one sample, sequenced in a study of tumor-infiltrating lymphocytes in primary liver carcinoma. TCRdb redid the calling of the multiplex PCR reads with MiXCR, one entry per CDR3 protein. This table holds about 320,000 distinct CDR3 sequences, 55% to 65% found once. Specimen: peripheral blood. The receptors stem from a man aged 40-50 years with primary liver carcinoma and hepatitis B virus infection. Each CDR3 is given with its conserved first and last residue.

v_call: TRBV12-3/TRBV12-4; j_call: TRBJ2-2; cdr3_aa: CASSPDSLGELFF
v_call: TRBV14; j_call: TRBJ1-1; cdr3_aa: CASSQDLVGTEAFF
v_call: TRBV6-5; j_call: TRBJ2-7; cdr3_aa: CASSSSTRFEQYF
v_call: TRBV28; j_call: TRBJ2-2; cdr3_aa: CASSKRDRATGELFF
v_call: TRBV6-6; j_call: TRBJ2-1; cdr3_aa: CASSWSQDEQFF
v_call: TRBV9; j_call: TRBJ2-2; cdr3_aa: CASRGGQGTGELFF
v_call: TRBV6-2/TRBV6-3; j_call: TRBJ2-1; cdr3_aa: CASSYSDSGVSSYNEQFF
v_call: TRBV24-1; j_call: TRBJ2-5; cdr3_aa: CATSDPGQREETQYF
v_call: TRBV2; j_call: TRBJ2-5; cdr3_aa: CASSYGLAEETQYF
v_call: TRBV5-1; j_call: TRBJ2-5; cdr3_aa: CASSERGTSQEIQYF
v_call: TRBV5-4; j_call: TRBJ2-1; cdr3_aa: CASSPIGTRFNEQFF
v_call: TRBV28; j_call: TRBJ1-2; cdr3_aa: CASATGEFGYTF
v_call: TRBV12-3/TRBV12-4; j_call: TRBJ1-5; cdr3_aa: CASSATGGGQPQHF
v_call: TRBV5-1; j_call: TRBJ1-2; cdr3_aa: CASSLDGAYGYTF
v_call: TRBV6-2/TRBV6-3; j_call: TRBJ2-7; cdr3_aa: CTSGSSGVRNF
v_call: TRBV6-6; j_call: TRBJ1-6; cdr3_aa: CASSYTNRDPNSPLHF
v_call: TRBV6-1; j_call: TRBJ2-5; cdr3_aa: CASSEWVAGAQETQYF
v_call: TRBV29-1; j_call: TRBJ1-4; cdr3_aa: CTVSRGATNEKLFF
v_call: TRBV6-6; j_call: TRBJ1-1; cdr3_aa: CASSPPRGGLGAEAFF
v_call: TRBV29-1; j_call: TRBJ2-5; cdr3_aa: CRLEGGTSGQETQYF
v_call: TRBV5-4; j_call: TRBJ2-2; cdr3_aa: CASSLAGRYGGELFF
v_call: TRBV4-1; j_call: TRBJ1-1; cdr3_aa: CASSRDSGAAGAEAFF
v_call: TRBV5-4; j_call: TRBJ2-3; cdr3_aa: CASSSGLGTDTQYF
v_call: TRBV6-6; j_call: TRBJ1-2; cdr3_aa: CARRGTGGASGGYTF
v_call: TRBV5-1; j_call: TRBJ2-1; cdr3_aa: CASSPSPAGGPLNNEQFF
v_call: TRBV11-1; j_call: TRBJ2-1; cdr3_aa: CASSFADIYEQFF